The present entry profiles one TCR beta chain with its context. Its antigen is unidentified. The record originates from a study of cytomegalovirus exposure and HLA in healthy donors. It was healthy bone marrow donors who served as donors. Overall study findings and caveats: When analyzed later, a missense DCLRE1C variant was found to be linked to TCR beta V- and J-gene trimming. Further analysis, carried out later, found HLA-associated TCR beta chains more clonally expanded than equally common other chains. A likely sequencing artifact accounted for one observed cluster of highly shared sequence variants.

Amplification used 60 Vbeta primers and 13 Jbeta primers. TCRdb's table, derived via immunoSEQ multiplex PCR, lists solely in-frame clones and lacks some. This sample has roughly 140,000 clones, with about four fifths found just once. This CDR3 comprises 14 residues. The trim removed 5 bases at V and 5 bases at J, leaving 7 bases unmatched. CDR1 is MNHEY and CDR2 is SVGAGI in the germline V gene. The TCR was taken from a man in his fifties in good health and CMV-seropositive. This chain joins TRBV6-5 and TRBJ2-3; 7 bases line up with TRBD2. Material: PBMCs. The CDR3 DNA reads TGTGCCAGCAGTCGGACTAGTGGTCGAGATACGCAGTATTTT. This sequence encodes CASSRTSGRDTQYF.